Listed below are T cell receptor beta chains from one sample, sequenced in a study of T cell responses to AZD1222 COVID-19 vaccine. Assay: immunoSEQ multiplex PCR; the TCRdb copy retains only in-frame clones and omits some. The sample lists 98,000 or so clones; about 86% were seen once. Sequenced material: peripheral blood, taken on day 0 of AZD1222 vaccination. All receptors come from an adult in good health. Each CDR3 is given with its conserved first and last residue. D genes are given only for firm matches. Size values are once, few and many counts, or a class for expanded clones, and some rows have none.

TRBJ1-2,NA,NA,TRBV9,TGTGCCAGCAGCGCGGACAGATCCAACTATGGCTACACCTTC,CASSADRSNYGYTF
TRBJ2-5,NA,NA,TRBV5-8,TGTGCCAGCAGCTTGAGGGTCGGGAAGACCCAGTACTTC,CASSLRVGKTQYF
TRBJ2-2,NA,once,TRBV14,TGTGCCAGCAGCCAGGGTCCCGGGGAGCTGTTTTTT,CASSQGPGELFF
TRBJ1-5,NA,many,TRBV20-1,TGCAGTGCTAGTCCTGATCAGCCCCAGCATTTT,CSASPDQPQHF
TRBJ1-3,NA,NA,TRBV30,TGTGCCTGGAGTGAGAGAAGTTTCTCTGGAAACACCATATATTTT,CAWSERSFSGNTIYF
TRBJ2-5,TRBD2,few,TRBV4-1,TGCGCCAGCAGCCTTCCCGCCCGCCAGTTAGCGGGGGTTCGCCAAGAGACCCAGTACTTC,CASSLPARQLAGVRQETQYF
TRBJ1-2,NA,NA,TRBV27,TGTGCCAGCAGGGCCAGAACAGGGATCTATGGCTACACCTTC,CASRARTGIYGYTF
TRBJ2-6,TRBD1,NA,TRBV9,TGTGCCAGCAGCGTAGGGGTTGGGGACAGGGCTTTCTCTGGGGCCAACGTCCTGACTTTC,CASSVGVGDRAFSGANVLTF
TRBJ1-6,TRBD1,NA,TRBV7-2,TGTGCCAGCAGCTCGACAGGGGACAATTCACCCCTCCACTTT,CASSSTGDNSPLHF
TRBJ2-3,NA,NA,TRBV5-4,TGTGCCAGCAGCTTCGGGACTAGCACAGATACGCAGTATTTT,CASSFGTSTDTQYF
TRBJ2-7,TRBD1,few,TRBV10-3,TGTGCCATCAGTGACTCCGGGACAGCCCTTGAGCAGTACTTC,CAISDSGTALEQYF
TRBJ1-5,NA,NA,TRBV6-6,TGTGCCAGCAGTTACGAGAACGCGGCAAATCAGCCCCAGCATTTT,CASSYENAANQPQHF
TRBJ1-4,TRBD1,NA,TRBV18,TGTGCCAGCTCACCCAACAGGGGTTCTGCAACTAATGAAAAACTGTTTTTT,CASSPNRGSATNEKLFF
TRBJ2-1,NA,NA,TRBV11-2,TGTGCCAGCAGCTTCGAGGGGTACAATGAGCAGTTCTTC,CASSFEGYNEQFF
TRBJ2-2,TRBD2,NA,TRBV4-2,TGTGCCAGCAGCCAAGCGACTAGCGGGGGAGTTGCCCGGGAGCTGTTTTTT,CASSQATSGGVARELFF
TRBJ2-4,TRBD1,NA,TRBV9,TGTGCCAGCAGCGCCCAGACAGGGGGGATAGAGTACTTC,CASSAQTGGIEYF
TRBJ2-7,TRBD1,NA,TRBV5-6,TGTGCCAGCAGCTACGGGACAGAGGGGGAGCAGTACTTC,CASSYGTEGEQYF
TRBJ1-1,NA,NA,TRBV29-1,TGCAGCGTTGTTCGGGTGGGCTGGAACACTGAAGCTTTCTTT,CSVVRVGWNTEAFF
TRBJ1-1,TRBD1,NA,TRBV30,TGTGCCTGGGAAGGAACAGGGGAGGGGAACACTGAAGCTTTCTTT,CAWEGTGEGNTEAFF
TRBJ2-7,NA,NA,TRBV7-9,TGTGCCAGCAGCCGCTGGACGTCTAGGGAGGCTTACGAGCAGTACTTC,CASSRWTSREAYEQYF
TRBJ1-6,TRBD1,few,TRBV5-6,TGTGCCAGCAGCGGGATAACCGGGACAGGGGGTTCACCCCTCCACTTT,CASSGITGTGGSPLHF
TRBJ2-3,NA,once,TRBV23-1,TGCGCCAGCCCCCTTAGCGGAGCGCCGGAAGATACGCAGTATTTT,CASPLSGAPEDTQYF
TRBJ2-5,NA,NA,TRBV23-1,TGCGCCAGCAGTCATGGTTGGTCACGGCCGGTCAGCCAGTACTTC,CASSHGWSRPVSQYF
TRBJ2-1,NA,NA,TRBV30,TGTGCCTGGAGTGTATCCATAGGGACGGTCAATGAGCAGTTCTTC,CAWSVSIGTVNEQFF
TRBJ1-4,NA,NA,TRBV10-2,TGCGCCAGCAAGAAGGGAGGAACTAATGAAAAACTGTTTTTT,CASKKGGTNEKLFF
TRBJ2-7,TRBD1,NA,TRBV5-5,TGTGCCAGCAGCGAAAGGTGGGACAGGATCTACGAGCAGTACTTC,CASSERWDRIYEQYF
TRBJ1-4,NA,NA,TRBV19,TGTGCCAGTAGTATGATCAGCGATGAAAAACTGTTTTTT,CASSMISDEKLFF
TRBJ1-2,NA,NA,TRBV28,TGTGATCGGACCTATGGCTACACCTTC,CDRTYGYTF
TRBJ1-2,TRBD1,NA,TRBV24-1,TGTGCCACCAGTGATCCGGGACAGAGGGGCTACACCTTC,CATSDPGQRGYTF
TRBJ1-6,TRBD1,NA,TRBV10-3,TGTGCCATCAGTTTGGACAGGCAATATCCCCTCCACTTT,CAISLDRQYPLHF
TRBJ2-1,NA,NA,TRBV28,TGTGCCAGCACGTACGGGGGAGTGAATGAGCAGTTCTTC,CASTYGGVNEQFF
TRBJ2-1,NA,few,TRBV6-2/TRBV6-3,TGTGCCAGCAGTTACGACGCATTAGTGACCCTTACAAATGAGCAGTTCTTC,CASSYDALVTLTNEQFF
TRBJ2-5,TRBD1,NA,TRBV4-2,TGTGCCAGCAGCCAAGATAGGGGGACAGTGGAGACCCAGTACTTC,CASSQDRGTVETQYF
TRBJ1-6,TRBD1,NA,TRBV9,TGTGCCAGCAGCGACCGGACAGGGAATAGTAATTCACCCCTCCACTTT,CASSDRTGNSNSPLHF
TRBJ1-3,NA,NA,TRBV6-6,TGTGCCAGCGCTCTAACAGGGAGCTCTGGAAACACCATATATTTT,CASALTGSSGNTIYF
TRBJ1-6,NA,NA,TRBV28,TGTGCCAGCAGTTTAGCCCTGACCGGTCTCCACTTT,CASSLALTGLHF
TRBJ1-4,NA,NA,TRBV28,TGTGCCAGCAGAAATTCGGGGGAGCAGGAAAAACTGTTTTTT,CASRNSGEQEKLFF
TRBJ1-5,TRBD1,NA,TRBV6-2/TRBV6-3,TGTGCCAGCAGTTATCCCGACAGGGCAAATCAGCCCCAGCATTTT,CASSYPDRANQPQHF
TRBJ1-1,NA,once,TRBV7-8,TGTGCCAGCAGCTTAGTATTGGACACTGAAGCTTTCTTT,CASSLVLDTEAFF
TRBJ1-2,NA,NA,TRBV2,TGTGCCAGCACCTGGAACTATGGCTACACCTTC,CASTWNYGYTF
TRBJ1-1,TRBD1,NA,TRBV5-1,TGCGCCAGCACCCGGACAGGTGCCGACACTGAAGCTTTCTTT,CASTRTGADTEAFF